These 5 T cell receptor beta chains came from one sample sequenced in a study of radiotherapy plus CTLA-4 blockade in lung cancer. Assay: immunoSEQ multiplex PCR; the TCRdb copy retains only in-frame clones and omits some. The sample lists tens of thousands of clones, about four fifths occurring once. The source material was peripheral blood, sampled from a patient treated with radiotherapy plus ipilimumab. The receptors were gathered from a human donor with non-small cell lung cancer that progressed on radiotherapy plus ipilimumab.

The rearrangement uses TRBV28 and TRBJ2-1, with D hard to call. Per the germline V gene, CDR1 is MDHEN and CDR2 is SYDVKM. Trimming removed 3 bases at V and 4 bases at J, with 10 bases between. The CDR3 runs to 14 residues. The CDR3 sequence is CASSFGVRYNEQFF. The CDR3 region has the DNA TGTGCCAGCAGTTTTGGAGTGAGATACAATGAGCAGTTCTTC.

The rearrangement links TRBV5-4 to TRBJ1-1; 8 nucleotides line up with TRBD1. Losses at the gene ends were 3 bases for V and 5 bases for J; bases not matched to a gene: 6. Germline values: CDR1 SGHNT, CDR2 YYREEE (reference sequence). This CDR3 spans 14 amino acids. CDR3 protein: CASSSQGVGTEAFF. The DNA of the CDR3 is TGTGCCAGCAGCTCACAGGGGGTCGGAACTGAAGCTTTCTTT.

This clone has more than one count but fewer than ten. The rearrangement uses TRBV4-2 and TRBJ2-5, with D perhaps TRBD1 (9 bases). The germline gives CDR1 LGHNA, CDR2 YNFKEQ. This CDR3 is built from 16 residues. Trimming removed 4 bases at V and 2 bases at J, with 17 bases between. The CDR3 DNA reads as TGTGCCAGCAGCCGCGGGGGGACAGGGACACAAGAGACCCAGTACTTC. It codes for CASSRGGTGTQETQYF.

This chain links TRBV4-1 with TRBJ2-3; TRBD2 matches at 14 bases. CDR1 and CDR2 from the germline V gene are MGHRA and YSYEKL. CDR3 size: 19 residues. Trimming cost V 0 bases and J 5 bases; bases outside gene matches: 10. The CDR3 region has the DNA TGCGCCAGCAGCCAAGAAAAGGGGGGACTAGCGGGGGAAGTAGATACGCAGTATTTT. Its protein product is CASSQEKGGLAGEVDTQYF.

The chain is built from TRBV6-4 and TRBJ1-1; TRBD1 is a possible D gene (6 bases). The CDR3 loop spans 12 amino acids. The germline gives CDR1 MRHNA, CDR2 SNTAGT. Trimming removed 2 bases at V and 7 bases at J, with 8 bases between. The CDR3 DNA reads as TGTGCCAGCAGTGACGGACAGATTGAAGCTTTCTTT. Its translation: CASSDGQIEAFF.